The 21 T cell receptor beta chains below come from one sample, sequenced in a study of cytomegalovirus exposure and HLA in healthy donors. The PCR was carried out with 60 Vbeta primers and 13 Jbeta primers. TCRdb's copy holds only in-frame clones and misses some; the assay was immunoSEQ multiplex PCR. Of tens of thousands of clones listed, about four fifths are singletons. Sequencing input: PBMCs. The receptor source for this set is a woman in her 30s in good health and CMV-seronegative.

The chain has TRBV6-5 and TRBJ2-7, with D perhaps TRBD2 (6 bases). V was cut by 5 bases and J by 4 bases, with 15 bases left in between. The CDR3 spans 14 residues. Germline assignment: CDR1 MNHEY and CDR2 SVGAGI. CDR3 bases: TGTGCCAGCAGTGCGACGGGACTCATTTACGAGCAGTACTTC. Translated, it gives CASSATGLIYEQYF.

This chain links TRBV9 with TRBJ2-5; maybe TRBD2 (6 bases). Germline CDR1 and CDR2: SGDLS and YYNGEE. V shed 0 bases and J shed 5 bases, with 14 bases lying between them. The CDR3 totals 15 residues. CDR3 in DNA: TGTGCCAGCAGCGTAGGGGGGACTCCCACGGAGACCCAGTACTTC. Its translation: CASSVGGTPTETQYF.

This rearrangement joins TRBV15 to TRBJ2-2; 8 nucleotides align to TRBD1. Germline CDR1 LNHNV, CDR2 YYDKDF (reference sequence). With 1 base clipped from V and 4 bases from J, the junction kept 5 bases outside the gene matches. This CDR3 has 16 residues. The CDR3 protein is CATSRGQGLGTGELFF. CDR3 nucleotides: TGTGCCACCAGCAGAGGACAGGGGTTGGGCACCGGGGAGCTGTTTTTT.

The chain combines TRBV7-2 with TRBJ2-3; 8 positions match TRBD1. With 4 bases clipped from V and 5 bases from J, the junction kept 5 bases outside the gene matches. The germline V gene has CDR1 SGHTA and CDR2 FQGNSA. CDR3 length equals 14 residues. The CDR3 DNA sequence: TGTGCCAGCAGCTCCCCGGACAGGGAAGATACGCAGTATTTT. Its translation is CASSSPDREDTQYF. Full variable domain (missing parts from reference TRBV7-2 and TRBJ2-3): GAGVSQSPSNKVTEKGKDVELRCDPISGHTALYWYRQSLGQGLEFLIYFQGNSAPDKSGLPSDRFSAERTGGSVSTLTIQRTQQEDSAVYLCASSSPDREDTQYFGPGTRLTVL.

The chain employs TRBV29-1 and TRBJ1-3; the D gene is possibly TRBD1 (6 bases). Germline CDR1 reads SQVTM; CDR2 reads ANQGSEA. The CDR3 is 14 amino acids. Trimming pared 6 bases from V and 1 base from J, leaving 13 bases between. The CDR3 spells CSVLGGESGNTIYF. Written as DNA, the CDR3 is TGCAGCGTCCTAGGGGGGGAATCTGGAAACACCATATATTTT.

The chain recombines TRBV10-3 with TRBJ1-1; TRBD1 might be the D (5 bases). Germline values: CDR1 ENHRY, CDR2 SYGVKD. V was trimmed by 2 bases and J by 11 bases, leaving 12 bases between them. This CDR3 has 12 residues. CDR3 loop: CAISEIGGLAFF. The CDR3 DNA follows: TGTGCCATCAGTGAGATCGGGGGGTTGGCTTTCTTT.

The genes are TRBV6-1 and TRBJ2-1, with D possibly TRBD2 on 6 matching bases. CDR3 length: 14 residues. The germline V and J ends were trimmed by 4 bases and 11 bases, with 18 bases remaining between them. Looked up from germline, CDR1 is MNHNS and CDR2 is SASEGT. For the CDR3, the DNA is TGTGCCAGCAGTGCGCCCCAATCGGAGGGCCAGCAGTTCTTC. This sequence encodes CASSAPQSEGQQFF.

This chain joins TRBV20-1 and TRBJ2-3; TRBD2 matches at 8 bases. The germline V gene encodes CDR1 DFQATT and CDR2 SNEGSKA (reference sequence). The trim removed 6 bases at V and 4 bases at J, leaving 0 bases unmatched. The CDR3 has 11 residues. The CDR3, as DNA: TGCAGTGCCGGGAGGGCAGATACGCAGTATTTT. This translates into CSAGRADTQYF.

The chain is built from TRBV19 and TRBJ2-1, with D possibly being TRBD1 (7 bases). Germline V gene lookup returns CDR1 LNHDA and CDR2 SQIVND (reference sequence). The CDR3 runs 15 residues. V was clipped by 2 bases and J by 9 bases, with 17 bases between them. DNA for the CDR3: TGTGCCAGTAGTATATGGGGGCAGGGGGGCCCTGAGCAGTTCTTC. Protein: CASSIWGQGGPEQFF.

The gene calls are TRBV5-1 and TRBJ2-1, with a weak D call TRBD2 (6 bases). The V gene's germline CDR1 is SGHRS and CDR2 YFSETQ. CDR3 size: 15 residues. V was pared by 4 bases and J by 7 bases, with 18 bases between. CDR3 DNA: TGCGCCAGCAGCCGGGATGGGGGGAGTATTAATGAGCAGTTCTTC. Translated, it gives CASSRDGGSINEQFF. The whole variable domain, filled in from reference TRBV5-1 and TRBJ2-1, reads KAGVTQTPRYLIKTRGQQVTLSCSPISGHRSVSWYQQTPGQGLQFLFEYFSETQRNKGNFPGRFSGRQFSNSRSEMNVSTLELGDSALYLCASSRDGGSINEQFFGPGTRLTVL.

V is TRBV7-9 and J is TRBJ1-5; TRBD1 might be the D (5 bases). Germline loops: CDR1 SEHNR, CDR2 FQNEAQ (reference sequence). This CDR3 is 13 amino acids long. V was clipped by 9 bases and J by 5 bases, with 14 bases between them. The DNA for the CDR3 is TGTGCCAGTGCGGGGGAGAGGGATCAGCCCCAGCATTTT. Translated, it gives CASAGERDQPQHF.

The rearrangement links TRBV21-1 to TRBJ2-7; no DNA check was done on the table's D call, TRBD2. TRBV21-1 is classified as a pseudogene. The CDR3 consists of 15 residues. This chain's CDR3 is CASKRGCGRNFEQYF. CDR3 in DNA: TGTGCCAGCAAACGAGGATGCGGGAGGAACTTCGAGCAGTACTTC.

The chain recombines TRBV28 with TRBJ2-7; 7 bases fit TRBD1. The ends lost 3 bases at V and 2 bases at J; junction bases unmatched: 10. The CDR3 is 16 residues long. Germline CDR1 reads MDHEN; CDR2 reads SYDVKM. CDR3 DNA: TGTGCCAGCAGTTTTTTAGGGCCCGGGACAGCCTACGAGCAGTACTTC. Translated: CASSFLGPGTAYEQYF.

The sample holds a few counts of this clone. The genes are TRBV5-5 and TRBJ1-4; a weak D match, TRBD1 (5 bases). V was pared by 1 base and J by 3 bases, with 10 bases between. The CDR3 consists of 15 residues. Germline loops: CDR1 SGHKS, CDR2 YYEKEE (reference sequence). CDR3 sequence (DNA): TGTGCCAGCAGCTTGCTGGCAGGGTCTAATGAAAAACTGTTTTTT. This gives the protein CASSLLAGSNEKLFF.

The sample holds a few counts of this clone. The genes are TRBV11-2 and TRBJ1-5, with D perhaps matching TRBD1 (6 bases). The CDR3 totals 15 residues. Germline lookup yields CDR1 SGHAT and CDR2 FQNNGV. Trimming took 0 bases from V and 6 from J, leaving 12 bases between them. The CDR3 DNA reads TGTGCCAGCAGCTTAGAGGCAGGGGTTGTTCAGCCCCAGCATTTT. Its translation is CASSLEAGVVQPQHF.

The CDR3 sequence: CASSLSPQGTGELFF. CDR3 nucleotide sequence: TGTGCCAGCAGCTTAAGTCCTCAGGGGACCGGGGAGCTGTTTTTT. V usage is TRBV5-6 and J usage is TRBJ2-2, with a weak D call TRBD1 (6 bases). Trimming cost V 2 bases and J 5 bases, with 13 bases left between them. CDR1 and CDR2 from the germline V gene are SGHDT and YYEEEE. The CDR3 is 15 amino acids.

The gene calls are TRBV19 and TRBJ1-5; D is perhaps TRBD1 (5 bases). Germline assignment: CDR1 LNHDA and CDR2 SQIVND (reference sequence). CDR3 length equals 15 residues. Trimming shortened V by 3 bases and J by 0 bases, and 9 bases separated the two germline ends. This CDR3 is CASSIRQFSNQPQHF. CDR3 in DNA: TGTGCCAGTAGTATCCGACAGTTTAGCAATCAGCCCCAGCATTTT.

The V and J genes are TRBV7-2 and TRBJ2-5; D is ambiguous. The CDR3 runs to 13 residues. Trimming cost V 3 bases and J 1 base, with 6 bases left between them. Per the germline V gene, CDR1 is SGHTA and CDR2 is FQGNSA. CDR3: CASSLASQETQYF. Written as DNA, the CDR3 is TGTGCCAGCAGCTTGGCTAGCCAAGAGACCCAGTACTTC.

The chain joins TRBV7-9 to TRBJ1-2; 9 bases agree with TRBD1. V lost 4 bases to trimming and J lost 8 bases; unmatched junction nucleotides: 11. The CDR3 totals 15 residues. Germline V gene sequence: CDR1 SEHNR, CDR2 FQNEAQ (reference sequence). The CDR3 DNA reads as TGTGCCAGCAGCTCGTACAGGGGGCGCGCGGGGGGCTACACCTTC. Protein: CASSSYRGRAGGYTF.

The chain links TRBV18 to TRBJ1-3; 8 nucleotides line up with TRBD1. V gave up 3 bases and J gave up 4 bases; unmatched junction bases: 8. Germline CDR1 KGHSH, CDR2 LQKENI. The CDR3 is made up of 16 amino acids. For the CDR3, the DNA is TGTGCCAGCTCACCGTCCCAGGGGGCCACAGGAAACACCATATATTTT. It is translated as CASSPSQGATGNTIYF.

The V gene is TRBV5-1, the J gene TRBJ1-3, with TRBD1 identical over 9 bases. Germline CDR1 SGHRS, CDR2 YFSETQ. V was pared by 4 bases and J by 4 bases, with 9 bases of the junction left unmatched. The CDR3 covers 16 residues. The CDR3 coding sequence is TGCGCCAGCAGCAGCGCCGGGACAGGGACGGGAAACACCATATATTTT. Protein sequence: CASSSAGTGTGNTIYF.